Listed here are 9 T cell receptor beta chains from one sample, sequenced in a study of T cells expressing NK-cell markers. TCRdb re-called the 5' RACE reads, yielding one record per CDR3 amino acid sequence without DNA. In total, the table holds 250,000 to 300,000 distinct CDR3 sequences. Sequences were obtained from blood T cells: a sorted CD56 or NKG2C T cell subset, CD4+ or CD8+ T cells, or bulk PBMC T cells (not recorded which). These receptors originate from a woman between 18 and 75 years old in good health.

The chain recombines TRBV20-1 with TRBJ2-1; TCRdb proposes TRBD2, but this gene call is untestable without DNA. The germline gives CDR1 DFQATT, CDR2 SNEGSKA (reference sequence). This CDR3 spans 13 amino acids. The CDR3 here is CSAVGLVYNEQFF.

The chain has TRBV7-9 and TRBJ1-2. Germline V gene data show CDR1 as SEHNR and CDR2 as FQNEAQ (reference sequence). The CDR3 has 15 residues. CDR3 sequence: CASSLNGAGLYGYTF.

The chain employs TRBV12-3 or TRBV12-4 and TRBJ2-6. The CDR3 runs to 14 residues. The CDR3 sequence: CASSSLSGANVLTF.

The chain combines TRBV20-1 with TRBJ2-2; the D call of TRBD2 rests on TCRdb alone, since no DNA is present to check it. The CDR3 consists of 14 residues. Looked up from germline, CDR1 is DFQATT and CDR2 is SNEGSKA (reference sequence). CDR3 sequence: CSAGLAGSTGELFF.

The chain is built from TRBV20-1 and TRBJ1-5; TCRdb outputs TRBD1, but without DNA this stays unchecked. CDR1 is DFQATT and CDR2 is SNEGSKA in the germline V gene (reference sequence). The CDR3 is 16 residues long. The CDR3 sequence: CSARRDRGSGNQPQHF.

The CDR3 spells CASSVDTGLEQYF. This chain joins TRBV9 and TRBJ2-7. Germline V gene lookup returns CDR1 SGDLS and CDR2 YYNGEE. The CDR3 totals 13 residues.

The chain is built from TRBV7-6 and TRBJ1-3; TCRdb picks TRBD1, but there is no DNA to check that call. The germline V gene encodes CDR1 SGHVS and CDR2 FNYEAQ. CDR3 size: 15 residues. CDR3 region: CASSRQGAPGNTIYF.

The rearrangement uses TRBV12-3 or TRBV12-4 and TRBJ1-2; lacking DNA, the TRBD1 call made by TCRdb goes unchecked. The length of the CDR3 is 15 residues. The CDR3 is CASSPHRQGDYGYTF.

The chain is built from TRBV20-1 and TRBJ1-3. The CDR3 runs to 13 residues. CDR1 DFQATT and CDR2 SNEGSKA come from the germline V gene (reference sequence). The CDR3 loop reads CSASPANGNTIYF.